This T cell receptor (beta chain) is from a study of regulatory T cells in long-lasting Graves disease. Time point in this sample: newly diagnosed GD, antithyroid drugs for less than 3 months. PBMC RNA served as the TCR library source. iRepertoire HTBI primers and Arm-PCR of CDR3 regions built TCR beta libraries. One entry per CDR3 protein results from TCRdb running MiXCR on the multiplex PCR reads. This sample has over 400,000 distinct CDR3 sequences, with about 15% found just once. CDR1 is SGHRS and CDR2 is YFSETQ in the germline V gene. V lost 0 bases and J lost 10, with 12 bases in between. This CDR3 comprises 13 residues. This sample also belongs to another study, concerning T cells in Graves' hyperthyroidism and ophthalmopathy.

The chain carries TRBV5-1 and TRBJ2-3; a possible D gene is TRBD1 (5 bases). The TCR originated in a woman between 45 and 60 years old with Graves disease. The sample in question was peripheral blood mononuclear cells (PBMCs), obtained at new diagnosis, from a patient treated with antithyroid drugs. The CDR3 DNA follows: TGCGCCAGCAGCTTGGTGGGCGTAGGGGCGCAGTATTTT. Encoded protein: CASSLVGVGAQYF. Full variable domain (outside the CDR3, taken from reference TRBV5-1 and TRBJ2-3): KAGVTQTPRYLIKTRGQQVTLSCSPISGHRSVSWYQQTPGQGLQFLFEYFSETQRNKGNFPGRFSGRQFSNSRSEMNVSTLELGDSALYLCASSLVGVGAQYFGPGTRLTVL.